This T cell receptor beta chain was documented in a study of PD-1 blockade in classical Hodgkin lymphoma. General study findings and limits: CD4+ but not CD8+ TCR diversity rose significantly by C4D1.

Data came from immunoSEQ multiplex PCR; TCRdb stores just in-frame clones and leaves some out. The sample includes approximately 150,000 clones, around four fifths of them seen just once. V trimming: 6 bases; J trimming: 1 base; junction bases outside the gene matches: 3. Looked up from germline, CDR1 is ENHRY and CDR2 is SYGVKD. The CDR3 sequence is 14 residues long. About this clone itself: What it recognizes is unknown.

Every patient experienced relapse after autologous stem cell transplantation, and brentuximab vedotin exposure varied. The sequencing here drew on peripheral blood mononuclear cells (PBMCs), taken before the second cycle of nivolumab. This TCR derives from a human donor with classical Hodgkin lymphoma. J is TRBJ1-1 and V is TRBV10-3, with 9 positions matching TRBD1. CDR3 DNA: TGTGCCATCAGCGGGACAGGGCAGAACACTGAAGCTTTCTTT. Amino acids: CAISGTGQNTEAFF.